The 30 T cell receptor beta chains listed next were all sequenced from one sample in a study of T cell responses to AZD1222 COVID-19 vaccine (dated by TCRdb to the early 2020s). This specimen's time point label, per the study, means: about 28 days (+/-7) after the second vaccine dose. Libraries were constructed by the immunoSEQ multiplex PCR assay. TCRdb re-hosts the immuneACCESS table, in-frame sequences only. Its copies lack some clones; in the studies checked, an unresolved V gene accounts for under half of them, and the cause for the rest is not known. Recorded for this sample are roughly 180,000 clones; roughly nine tenths of them occurred a single time. Roughly 1.7% of the sample rests with the top ten. Sequencing used peripheral blood, obtained 28 days after the second AZD1222 dose. These receptor sequences come from an adult who received the AZD1222 COVID-19 vaccine.

CDR3 region: CASSQVWGGTEAFF. CDR3 in DNA: TGCGCCAGCAGCCAAGTTTGGGGGGGGACTGAAGCTTTCTTT. The chain recombines TRBV4-3 with TRBJ1-1, with D perhaps TRBD1 (5 bases). Looked up from germline, CDR1 is LGHNA and CDR2 is YSLEER. This CDR3 comprises 14 residues. V shed 1 base and J shed 5 bases, with 11 bases lying between them.

This chain links TRBV3-1 (or the pseudogene TRBV3-2) with TRBJ1-1; TRBD1 is a possible D gene (5 bases). Trimming took off 0 bases at V and 11 bases at J, with 37 bases between the two ends. This CDR3 has 21 residues. Germline CDR1 LGHDT, CDR2 YNNKEL (reference sequence). Here the CDR3 DNA reads TGTGCCAGCAGCCAAGAGAGCCCAGGGAAGGCTCACGAAGGGCGTCGGTTTGGGGCTTTCTTT. Protein product: CASSQESPGKAHEGRRFGAFF.

The V gene is TRBV28, the J gene TRBJ1-1; D remains ambiguous. The V end lost 7 bases, the J end lost 4 bases, and 16 bases lay between the germline ends. In germline, CDR1 is MDHEN, CDR2 SYDVKM. The CDR3 totals 14 residues. CDR3 amino acids: CASTLHRVSTEAFF. Here the CDR3 DNA reads TGTGCCAGCACCCTACACCGAGTGAGCACTGAAGCTTTCTTT.

V and J are TRBV11-2 and TRBJ2-3; 12 bases agree with TRBD1. CDR3 length equals 16 residues. Germline CDR1 SGHAT, CDR2 FQNNGV. V lost 4 bases and J lost 8; bases outside the gene matches: 10. CDR3 DNA: TGTGCCAGCAGCTCAATGGGACAGGGGGCGGTTAGTACGCAGTATTTT. It specifies CASSSMGQGAVSTQYF.

This sequence joins TRBV14 and TRBJ2-3, with TRBD1 identical over 9 bases. J was trimmed by 8 bases and V by 1 base; bases with no gene match: 10. The V gene's germline CDR1 is SGHDN and CDR2 FVKESK. CDR3 length equals 16 residues. The CDR3, as DNA: TGTGCCAGCAGCCAAGCGAGGGGACAGGGCCCTTTTACGCAGTATTTT. Protein product: CASSQARGQGPFTQYF. The full variable domain, in which reference TRBV14 and TRBJ2-3 provide the parts outside the CDR3, is EAGVTQFPSHSVIEKGQTVTLRCDPISGHDNLYWYRRVMGKEIKFLLHFVKESKQDESGMPNNRFLAERTGGTYSTLKVQPAELEDSGVYFCASSQARGQGPFTQYFGPGTRLTVL.

V usage is TRBV18 and J usage is TRBJ1-1; 10 positions agree with TRBD1. V trimming: 3 bases; J trimming: 1 base; junction bases outside the gene matches: 5. The germline CDR1 and CDR2 sequences are KGHSH and LQKENI. The CDR3 runs 16 residues. The CDR3 spells CASSPRQGARNTEAFF. CDR3 in DNA: TGTGCCAGCTCACCTCGACAGGGGGCGCGGAACACTGAAGCTTTCTTT.

The J gene is TRBJ1-2, the V gene TRBV18; 9 bases are a match to TRBD1. V dropped 2 bases and J dropped 0; count of bases not matched to a gene: 4. From germline, CDR1 is KGHSH and CDR2 LQKENI. The CDR3 covers 16 residues. CDR3: CASSPTGGAANYGYTF. The DNA of the CDR3 is TGTGCCAGCTCACCAACAGGGGGCGCGGCTAACTATGGCTACACCTTC.

The genes are TRBV5-4 and TRBJ2-4, with 9 positions matching TRBD1. The junction had 3 bases not matched to a gene; V was cut back by 5 bases and J by 3 bases. Germline loops: CDR1 SGHNT, CDR2 YYREEE (reference sequence). The CDR3 consists of 14 residues. CDR3 bases: TGTGCCAGCAGTAAGACAGGGGGCAAAAACATTCAGTACTTC. Amino acids: CASSKTGGKNIQYF. The variable domain in full, with the rest retrieved from reference TRBV5-4 and TRBJ2-4, is ETGVTQSPTHLIKTRGQQVTLRCSSQSGHNTVSWYQQALGQGPQFIFQYYREEENGRGNFPPRFSGLQFPNYSSELNVNALELDDSALYLCASSKTGGKNIQYFGAGTRLSVL.

The chain links TRBV7-9 to TRBJ1-2, with D hard to call. Per the germline V gene, CDR1 is SEHNR and CDR2 is FQNEAQ (reference sequence). V shed 1 base and J shed 7 bases, with 16 bases lying between them. The CDR3 runs 15 residues. The CDR3 nucleotides read TGTGCCAGCAGCTTAGACAGCGAACCTACCCGTGGCTACACCTTC. The encoded protein is CASSLDSEPTRGYTF. Full variable domain (remainder filled in from reference TRBV7-9 and TRBJ1-2): DTGVSQNPRHKITKRGQNVTFRCDPISEHNRLYWYRQTLGQGPEFLTYFQNEAQLEKSRLLSDRFSAERPKGSFSTLEIQRTEQGDSAMYLCASSLDSEPTRGYTFGSGTRLTVV.

The V gene is TRBV7-6, the J gene TRBJ2-7, with 9 positions matching TRBD2. The CDR3 runs 15 residues. Per germline, CDR1 SGHVS and CDR2 FNYEAQ. V lost 5 bases to trimming and J lost 3 bases; unmatched junction nucleotides: 8. This CDR3 reads CASSPISGGGYEQYF. The CDR3 region has the DNA TGTGCCAGCAGCCCCATTAGCGGGGGAGGCTACGAGCAGTACTTC.

This sequence joins TRBV5-1 and TRBJ2-1; 9 nucleotides line up with TRBD1. Germline lookup yields CDR1 SGHRS and CDR2 YFSETQ. V lost 4 bases and J lost 3; bases outside the gene matches: 5. This CDR3 has 15 amino acids. The CDR3 sequence: CASSLGTGLYNEQFF. In DNA form, the CDR3 reads TGCGCCAGCAGCCTCGGGACAGGGCTCTACAATGAGCAGTTCTTC.

This chain connects TRBV21-1 to TRBJ2-5; the table's D call TRBD2 went unverified against the DNA. TRBV21-1 counts as a pseudogene. The CDR3 runs 13 residues. CDR3 region: CASSRDSQETQYF. CDR3 DNA: TGTGCCAGCAGCAGGGACTCACAAGAGACCCAGTACTTC.

This chain joins TRBV6-1 and TRBJ1-1; D possibly corresponds to TRBD1 (5 bases). This CDR3 spans 14 amino acids. Trimming pared 3 bases from V and 3 bases from J, leaving 11 bases between. Germline CDR1 reads MNHNS; CDR2 reads SASEGT. The CDR3 DNA reads TGTGCCAGCAGTGATTGGGGGTGGGACACTGAAGCTTTCTTT. Protein sequence: CASSDWGWDTEAFF.

The chain couples TRBV6-1 to TRBJ2-5; D is possibly TRBD2 (6 bases). This CDR3 is built from 14 residues. Per germline, CDR1 MNHNS and CDR2 SASEGT. The V end lost 3 bases, the J end lost 2 bases, and 10 bases lay between the germline ends. The CDR3 DNA follows: TGTGCCAGCAGTGACCCGGGACTTCAAGAGACCCAGTACTTC. Amino acids: CASSDPGLQETQYF.

V is TRBV27 and J is TRBJ1-2, with D perhaps matching TRBD1 (5 bases). Germline CDR1 MNHEY, CDR2 SMNVEV (reference sequence). Trimming cost V 4 bases and J 5 bases, with 8 bases left between them. The CDR3 consists of 12 residues. CDR3 bases: TGTGCCAGCAGTTCTCAGGGTTATGGCTACACCTTC. This gives the protein CASSSQGYGYTF.

V usage is TRBV29-1 and J usage is TRBJ1-1; D ambiguous. Germline assignment: CDR1 SQVTM and CDR2 ANQGSEA. The length of the CDR3 is 12 residues. V was pared by 7 bases and J by 1 base, with 10 bases between. The CDR3 sequence: CSARAQNTEAFF. CDR3 nucleotide sequence: TGCAGCGCCCGGGCTCAGAACACTGAAGCTTTCTTT.

In this sample, this clone turned up once. This chain connects TRBV19 to TRBJ2-1, with TRBD1 as a possible D gene (6 bases). Trimming took 5 bases from V and 2 from J, leaving 13 bases between them. Germline CDR1 and CDR2: LNHDA and SQIVND (reference sequence). The CDR3 consists of 15 residues. CDR3 region: CASSFRDIPYNEQFF. DNA for the CDR3: TGTGCCAGTAGTTTCCGGGACATCCCCTACAATGAGCAGTTCTTC.

The chain carries TRBV11-2 and TRBJ1-1, with 12 bases that match TRBD1. CDR3 size: 16 residues. Unmatched junction bases numbered 15, after V lost 5 bases and J lost 11 bases. CDR1 and CDR2 from the germline V gene are SGHAT and FQNNGV. CDR3 sequence reads: CASSRLSGTGGGDAFF. CDR3 nucleotides: TGTGCCAGCAGCCGATTATCCGGGACAGGGGGCGGTGACGCTTTCTTT.

This chain joins TRBV29-1 and TRBJ1-5; D is perhaps TRBD1 (6 bases). The CDR3 runs to 12 residues. Germline loops: CDR1 SQVTM, CDR2 ANQGSEA. V shed 6 bases and J shed 6 bases, with 12 bases lying between them. The CDR3 loop reads CSVGGLGQPQHF. The CDR3 DNA reads TGCAGCGTGGGGGGCTTAGGTCAGCCCCAGCATTTT.

The rearrangement joins TRBV29-1 to TRBJ2-7, with TRBD2 matching over 7 bases. CDR1 and CDR2 (germline): SQVTM, ANQGSEA. The CDR3 consists of 11 residues. Trimming cost V 7 bases and J 6 bases; bases outside gene matches: 6. The CDR3 nucleotides are TGCAGCGCCGGGAGGTCGGGCGAGCAGTACTTC. Amino acid sequence: CSAGRSGEQYF.

The count of this clone is one. V is TRBV10-2 and J is TRBJ1-6, with D perhaps matching TRBD1 (5 bases). V gave up 1 base and J gave up 6 bases, with 13 bases separating them. CDR3 length: 16 amino acids. Germline CDR1 is WSHSY and CDR2 is SAAADI. CDR3 nucleotides: TGCGCCAGCAGTGAGTGGAGGGGCGTTGGTAATTCACCCCTCCACTTT. Its protein product is CASSEWRGVGNSPLHF.

This clone was seen just once. This rearrangement joins TRBV30 to TRBJ1-6; possibly TRBD1 for D (5 bases). V dropped 5 bases and J dropped 12 bases, with 11 bases sitting between them. This CDR3 is 11 amino acids long. Germline CDR1 is GTSNPN and CDR2 is SVGIG (reference sequence). This CDR3 reads CAWRTQGPLHF. The CDR3 DNA sequence: TGTGCCTGGCGGACGCAGGGACCCCTCCACTTT.

The chain employs TRBV5-6 and TRBJ1-1; a possible D gene is TRBD1 (6 bases). The germline V gene encodes CDR1 SGHDT and CDR2 YYEEEE. V was pared by 3 bases and J by 0 bases, with 12 bases between. The CDR3 is 15 amino acids. The CDR3 sequence is CASSYDRRLNTEAFF. The DNA for the CDR3 is TGTGCCAGCAGCTACGACAGGAGATTGAACACTGAAGCTTTCTTT.

The rearrangement uses TRBV2 and TRBJ2-2; TRBD1 aligns across 7 bases. CDR1 and CDR2 (germline): SNHLY, FYNNEI. Trimming removed 6 bases from V and 2 bases from J; junction bases left unmatched: 6. The CDR3 runs 15 residues. The CDR3 reads CASSSGTANTGELFF. CDR3 in DNA: TGTGCCAGCAGCTCCGGGACAGCTAACACCGGGGAGCTGTTTTTT.

The rearrangement joins TRBV7-9 to TRBJ1-1; tentatively, D is TRBD1 (5 bases). V shed 11 bases and J shed 7 bases, with 14 bases lying between them. CDR1 and CDR2 from the germline V gene are SEHNR and FQNEAQ (reference sequence). The CDR3 totals 11 residues. CDR3 loop: CASSGPGEAFF. CDR3 nucleotides: TGTGCCTCCTCGGGGCCCGGTGAAGCTTTCTTT.

The J gene is TRBJ2-7, the V gene TRBV15; perhaps D is TRBD1 or TRBD2 (5 bases each). V lost 0 bases and J 6 bases, leaving 12 bases between the germline ends. The CDR3 runs to 14 residues. CDR1 is LNHNV, CDR2 YYDKDF, per germline (reference sequence). This CDR3 is CATSRDPIGGEQYF. As DNA, the CDR3 is TGTGCCACCAGCAGAGACCCCATTGGGGGCGAGCAGTACTTC.

The rearrangement uses TRBV3-1 (or the pseudogene TRBV3-2) and TRBJ1-2; D may be TRBD1 (6 bases). The CDR3 has 14 amino acids. Trimming removed 3 bases from V and 5 bases from J, with 13 bases in between. The germline CDR1 and CDR2 sequences are LGHDT and YNNKEL (reference sequence). The CDR3 region has the DNA TGTGCCAGCAGCCACCGGACAGCCAGGTATGGCTACACCTTC. Amino acid sequence: CASSHRTARYGYTF.

This chain links TRBV6-5 with TRBJ2-7; 7 bases fit TRBD1. Trimming at V came to 5 bases and at J to 3 bases, leaving 4 bases not matched to a gene. Per the germline V gene, CDR1 is MNHEY and CDR2 is SVGAGI. The CDR3 loop spans 13 amino acids. This chain's CDR3 is CASSRDRFYEQYF. The CDR3 DNA sequence: TGTGCCAGCAGTCGGGACAGATTCTACGAGCAGTACTTC.

The chain employs TRBV27 and TRBJ2-1, with TRBD2 matching 13 bases. The CDR3 consists of 14 residues. Germline assignment: CDR1 MNHEY and CDR2 SMNVEV (reference sequence). V trimming: 7 bases; J trimming: 4 bases; junction bases outside the gene matches: 1. CDR3 residues: CASKLAGGYNEQFF. The CDR3 nucleotides are TGTGCCAGCAAACTAGCGGGGGGGTACAATGAGCAGTTCTTC.

The chain couples TRBV15 to TRBJ1-1, with 7 bases that match TRBD1. V shed 5 bases, J shed 4 bases, and the junction held 13 bases outside the gene matches. Germline-derived CDR1 and CDR2 are LNHNV and YYDKDF (reference sequence). This CDR3 comprises 16 residues. The CDR3 nucleotides read TGTGCCACCAGCCCAAGAAGGGGGCAGATTAGCACTGAAGCTTTCTTT. Translating gives CATSPRRGQISTEAFF.